Listed here are 8 T cell receptor beta chains from one sample, sequenced in a study of T cell responses to AZD1222 COVID-19 vaccine. The assay was immunoSEQ multiplex PCR, and TCRdb's table has in-frame clones only and misses some. The repertoire holds some 120,000 clones, with 70% to 90% as singletons. The sequences come from peripheral blood, collected on day 0 of AZD1222 vaccination. Source of these receptors: an adult in good health.

The chain recombines TRBV3-1 (or the pseudogene TRBV3-2) with TRBJ1-6; no reliable D call. Trimming shortened V by 0 bases and J by 10 bases, and 13 bases separated the two germline ends. In germline, CDR1 is LGHDT, CDR2 YNNKEL (reference sequence). The CDR3 runs 15 residues. CDR3 bases: TGTGCCAGCAGCCAAGATCGGGGATCATACTCACCCCTCCACTTT. It translates to CASSQDRGSYSPLHF.

The chain carries TRBV9 and TRBJ1-1; D ambiguous. There are 10 residues in the CDR3. CDR1 is SGDLS and CDR2 is YYNGEE in the germline V gene. Trimming cost V 4 bases and J 8 bases, with 6 bases left between them. CDR3 protein: CASSPVEAFF. DNA of the CDR3: TGTGCCAGCAGCCCCGTGGAAGCTTTCTTT.

In this sample, this clone turned up once. V usage is TRBV10-3 and J usage is TRBJ1-2; D is perhaps TRBD1 (6 bases). Trimming pared 5 bases from V and 6 bases from J, leaving 19 bases between. Germline CDR1 reads ENHRY; CDR2 reads SYGVKD. The CDR3 runs to 15 residues. CDR3: CAISRSDGTSNGYTF. CDR3 bases: TGTGCCATCAGTCGATCCGATGGGACAAGTAATGGCTACACCTTC.

This sequence joins TRBV7-8 and TRBJ1-2; the D gene is possibly TRBD1 (5 bases). Between the trimmed V and J ends, which lost 5 bases and 2 bases, there was a span of 12 bases. Germline V CDR1 and CDR2: SGHVS, FQNEAQ. This CDR3 has 14 residues. The CDR3 DNA is TGTGCCAGCAGCCACCGGGGGGGAAACTATGGCTACACCTTC. Translation gives CASSHRGGNYGYTF. Full variable domain (rest looked up from reference TRBV7-8 and TRBJ1-2): GAGVSQSPRYKVAKRGQDVALRCDPISGHVSLFWYQQALGQGPEFLTYFQNEAQLDKSGLPSDRFFAERPEGSVSTLKIQRTQQEDSAVYLCASSHRGGNYGYTFGSGTRLTVV.

Note on this clone: An end of the junction does not agree with germline; a read error may underlie this. V gene TRBV6-5 combines with J gene TRBJ1-1, with D uncertain. CDR1 is MNHEY and CDR2 is SVGAGI in the germline V gene. This CDR3 comprises 15 residues. CDR3 bases: TGTGCCAGCAGTTACTCGCATTCGGAGAACAGTGAAGCTTTCTTT. Protein: CASSYSHSENSEAFF.

The gene calls are TRBV19 and TRBJ2-7, with unresolved D. This CDR3 has 15 residues. The ends were cut back, 7 bases at V and 1 base at J, with 17 bases in the middle. CDR1 is LNHDA and CDR2 is SQIVND in the germline V gene (reference sequence). The DNA of the CDR3 is TGTGCCAGTAAGTTTGGCGTAGGAGCTTCCTACGAGCAGTACTTC. Protein product: CASKFGVGASYEQYF.

This chain joins TRBV15 and TRBJ2-5; D is possibly TRBD1 (6 bases). This CDR3 has 14 residues. Trimming removed 5 bases at V and 2 bases at J, with 12 bases between. Germline V lookup: CDR1 LNHNV, CDR2 YYDKDF (reference sequence). DNA of the CDR3: TGTGCCACCAGCGTCGACAGGCAACAAGAGACCCAGTACTTC. It specifies CATSVDRQQETQYF.

The chain employs TRBV5-4 and TRBJ1-4, with D hard to call. Germline V gene lookup returns CDR1 SGHNT and CDR2 YYREEE (reference sequence). Trimming removed 5 bases at V and 8 bases at J, with 16 bases between. The CDR3 is 14 residues long. The CDR3 reads CASRRELVSEKLFF. CDR3 coding DNA: TGTGCCAGCAGACGGGAGCTCGTGAGCGAAAAACTGTTTTTT.